This TCR beta chain is from a study of cytomegalovirus exposure and HLA in healthy donors. Study details: A later analysis reported the same platform for the 110 or so validation repertoires and the roughly 670 first-cohort repertoires. Study findings and constraints: While the bulk of TCR sequences proved rare, some public TCRs turned up in many donors. It was reported that the classifier diagnosed cytomegalovirus status with high specificity and sensitivity in both the original and validation cohorts.

Trimming removed 7 bases at V and 2 bases at J, with 15 bases between. The CDR3 has 14 residues. In germline, CDR1 is MDHEN, CDR2 SYDVKM. Method: immunoSEQ multiplex PCR; TCRdb's copy keeps in-frame clones and lacks some. Of around 91,000 clones detected, 85% to 95% appear once; the ten largest clones hold about 1.1%. A roughly 120-subject validation cohort, separate from the approximately 610-subject first cohort, supplied the donors. A word on this clone: What it recognizes is unknown.

The sequenced sample was PBMCs. The rearrangement uses TRBV28 and TRBJ2-7; no reliable D call. This receptor was identified in a young woman in good health and CMV-seropositive. The CDR3 bases are TGTGCCAGCACCTCCTCGATACGGGCCTACGAGCAGTACTTC. Translating it yields CASTSSIRAYEQYF.